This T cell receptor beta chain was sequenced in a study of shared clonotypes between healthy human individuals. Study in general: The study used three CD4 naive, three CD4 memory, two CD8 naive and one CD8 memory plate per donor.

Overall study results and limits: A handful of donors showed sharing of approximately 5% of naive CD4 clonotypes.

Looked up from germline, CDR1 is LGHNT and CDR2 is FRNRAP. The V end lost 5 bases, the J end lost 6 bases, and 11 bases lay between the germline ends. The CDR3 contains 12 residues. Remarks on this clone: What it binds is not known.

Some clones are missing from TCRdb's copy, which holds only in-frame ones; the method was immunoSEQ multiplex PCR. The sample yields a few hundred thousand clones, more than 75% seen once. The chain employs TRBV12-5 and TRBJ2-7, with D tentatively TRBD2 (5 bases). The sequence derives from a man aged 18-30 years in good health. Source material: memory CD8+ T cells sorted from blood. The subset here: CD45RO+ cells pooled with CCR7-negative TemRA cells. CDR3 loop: CASGPARGEQYF. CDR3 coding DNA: TGTGCTAGTGGTCCCGCCCGGGGCGAGCAGTACTTC.